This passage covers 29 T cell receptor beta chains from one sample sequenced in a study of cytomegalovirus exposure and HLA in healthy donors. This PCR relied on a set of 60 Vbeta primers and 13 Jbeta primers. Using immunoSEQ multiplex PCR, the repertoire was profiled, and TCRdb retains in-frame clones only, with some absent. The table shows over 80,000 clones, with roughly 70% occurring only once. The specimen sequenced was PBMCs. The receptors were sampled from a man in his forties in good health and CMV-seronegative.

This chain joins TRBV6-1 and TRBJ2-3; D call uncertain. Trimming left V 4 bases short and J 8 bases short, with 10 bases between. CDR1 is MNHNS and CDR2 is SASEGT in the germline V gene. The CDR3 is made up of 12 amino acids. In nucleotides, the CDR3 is TGTGCCAGCAGTGGTAGCTCCGGTACGCAGTATTTT. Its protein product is CASSGSSGTQYF.

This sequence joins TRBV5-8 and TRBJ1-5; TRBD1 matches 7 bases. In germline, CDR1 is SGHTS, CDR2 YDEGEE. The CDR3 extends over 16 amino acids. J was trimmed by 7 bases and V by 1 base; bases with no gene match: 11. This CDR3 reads CASSLPRQGGGQPQHF. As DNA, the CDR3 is TGTGCCAGCAGCTTGCCTAGACAGGGCGGAGGACAGCCCCAGCATTTT.

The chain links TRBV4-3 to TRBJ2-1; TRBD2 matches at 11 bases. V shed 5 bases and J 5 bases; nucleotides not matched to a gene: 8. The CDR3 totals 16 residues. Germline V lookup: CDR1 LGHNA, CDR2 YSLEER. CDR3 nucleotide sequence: TGCGCCAGCAGCGGTAGCGGGGGGGCCCTCAACAATGAGCAGTTCTTC. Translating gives CASSGSGGALNNEQFF.

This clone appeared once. The CDR3 sequence: CASSPIPVGATTAEAFF. Here the CDR3 DNA reads TGTGCCAGCAGCCCTATCCCCGTGGGGGCCACCACCGCTGAAGCTTTCTTT. The gene calls are TRBV28 and TRBJ1-1; D possibly corresponds to TRBD1 (6 bases). Germline V gene lookup returns CDR1 MDHEN and CDR2 SYDVKM. The V end lost 6 bases, the J end lost 6 bases, and 26 bases lay between the germline ends. The length of the CDR3 is 17 residues.

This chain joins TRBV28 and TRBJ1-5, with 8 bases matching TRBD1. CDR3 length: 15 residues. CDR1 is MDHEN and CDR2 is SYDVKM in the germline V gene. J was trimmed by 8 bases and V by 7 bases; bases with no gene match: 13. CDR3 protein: CASNQGRGPAKPQHF. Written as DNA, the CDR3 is TGTGCCAGCAATCAGGGCAGGGGGCCCGCTAAGCCCCAGCATTTT.

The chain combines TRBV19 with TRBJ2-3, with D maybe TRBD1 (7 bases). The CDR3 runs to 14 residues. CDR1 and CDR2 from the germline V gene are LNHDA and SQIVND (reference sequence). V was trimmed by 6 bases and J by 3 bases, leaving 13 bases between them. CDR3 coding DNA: TGTGCCAGTAGAAGGGGGCTAGCGACAGATACGCAGTATTTT. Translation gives CASRRGLATDTQYF.

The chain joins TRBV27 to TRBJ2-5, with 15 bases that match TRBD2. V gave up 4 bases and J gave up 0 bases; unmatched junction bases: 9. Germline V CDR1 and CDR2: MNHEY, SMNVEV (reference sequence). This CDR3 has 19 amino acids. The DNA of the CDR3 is TGTGCCAGCAGTTCGCGGACTAGCGGGGGGGCGGGGTACCAAGAGACCCAGTACTTC. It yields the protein CASSSRTSGGAGYQETQYF.

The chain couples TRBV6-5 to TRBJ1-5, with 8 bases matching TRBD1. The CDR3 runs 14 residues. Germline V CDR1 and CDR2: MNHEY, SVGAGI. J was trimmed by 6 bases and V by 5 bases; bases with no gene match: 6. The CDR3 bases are TGTGCCAGCAGTCTTACAGGGGGAAGTCAGCCCCAGCATTTT. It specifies CASSLTGGSQPQHF.

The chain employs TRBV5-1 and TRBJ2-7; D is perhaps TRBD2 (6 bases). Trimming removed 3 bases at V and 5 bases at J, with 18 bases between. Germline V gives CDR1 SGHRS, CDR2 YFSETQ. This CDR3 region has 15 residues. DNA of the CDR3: TGCGCCAGCAGCTCCTATGCGGGGATGGGTGACGAGCAGTACTTC. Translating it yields CASSSYAGMGDEQYF.

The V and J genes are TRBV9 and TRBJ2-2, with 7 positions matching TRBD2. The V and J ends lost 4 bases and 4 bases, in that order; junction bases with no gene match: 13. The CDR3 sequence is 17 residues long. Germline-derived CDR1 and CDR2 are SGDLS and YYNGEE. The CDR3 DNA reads TGTGCCAGCAGCTCCCCCCGGGGGGTCGGGCCCACCGGGGAGCTGTTTTTT. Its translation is CASSSPRGVGPTGELFF.

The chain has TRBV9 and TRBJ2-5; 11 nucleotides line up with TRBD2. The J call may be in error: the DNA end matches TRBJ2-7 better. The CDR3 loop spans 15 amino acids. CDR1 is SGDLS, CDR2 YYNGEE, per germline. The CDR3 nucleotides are TGTGCCAGCAGCGTAGCTAGCGGGGGGTTCTACGAGCAGTACTTC. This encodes CASSVASGGFYEQYF.

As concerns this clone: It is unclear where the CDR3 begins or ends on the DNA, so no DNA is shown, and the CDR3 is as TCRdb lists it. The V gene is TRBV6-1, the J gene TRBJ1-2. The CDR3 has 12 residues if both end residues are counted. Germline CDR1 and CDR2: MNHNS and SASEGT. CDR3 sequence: CASSDPFGVGTF.

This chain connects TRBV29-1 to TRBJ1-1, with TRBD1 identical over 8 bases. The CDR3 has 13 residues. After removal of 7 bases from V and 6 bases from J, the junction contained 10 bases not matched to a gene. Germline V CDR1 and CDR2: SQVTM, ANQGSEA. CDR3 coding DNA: TGCAGCGCTACGACAGGGGAAGGCGCTGAAGCTTTCTTT. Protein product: CSATTGEGAEAFF. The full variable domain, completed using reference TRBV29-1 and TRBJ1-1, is SAVISQKPSRDICQRGTSLTIQCQVDSQVTMMFWYRQQPGQSLTLIATANQGSEATYESGFVIDKFPISRPNLTFSTLTVSNMSPEDSSIYLCSATTGEGAEAFFGQGTRLTVV.

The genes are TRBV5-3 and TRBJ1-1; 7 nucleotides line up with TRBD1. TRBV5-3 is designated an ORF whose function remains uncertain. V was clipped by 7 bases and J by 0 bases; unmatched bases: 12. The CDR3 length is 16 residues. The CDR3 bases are TGTGCCAGAGTTACAGGGGACCTCCCTGTGAACACTGAAGCTTTCTTT. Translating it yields CARVTGDLPVNTEAFF.

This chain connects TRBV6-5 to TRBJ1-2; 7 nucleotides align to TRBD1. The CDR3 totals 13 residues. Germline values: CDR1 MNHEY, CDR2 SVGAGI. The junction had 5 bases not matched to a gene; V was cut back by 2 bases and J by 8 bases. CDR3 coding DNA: TGTGCCAGCAGTTACGAAAGGGGGCGAGGCTACACCTTC. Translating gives CASSYERGRGYTF.

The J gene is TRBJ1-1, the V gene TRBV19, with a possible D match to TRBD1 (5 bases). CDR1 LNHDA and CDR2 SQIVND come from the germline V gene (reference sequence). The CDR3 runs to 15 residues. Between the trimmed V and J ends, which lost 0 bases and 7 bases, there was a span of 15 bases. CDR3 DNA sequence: TGTGCCAGTAGTATAGAGGGGGAGGGCTATTATGAAGCTTTCTTT. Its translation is CASSIEGEGYYEAFF. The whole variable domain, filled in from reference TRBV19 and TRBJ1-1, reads DGGITQSPKYLFRKEGQNVTLSCEQNLNHDAMYWYRQDPGQGLRLIYYSQIVNDFQKGDIAEGYSVSREKKESFPLTVTSAQKNPTAFYLCASSIEGEGYYEAFFGQGTRLTVV.

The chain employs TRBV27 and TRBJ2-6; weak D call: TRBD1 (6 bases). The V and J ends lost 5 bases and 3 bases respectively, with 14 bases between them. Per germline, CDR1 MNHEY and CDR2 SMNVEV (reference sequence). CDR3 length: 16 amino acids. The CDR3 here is CASSVGGRFGANVLTF. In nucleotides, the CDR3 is TGTGCCAGCAGTGTAGGGGGTCGGTTTGGGGCCAACGTCCTGACTTTC.

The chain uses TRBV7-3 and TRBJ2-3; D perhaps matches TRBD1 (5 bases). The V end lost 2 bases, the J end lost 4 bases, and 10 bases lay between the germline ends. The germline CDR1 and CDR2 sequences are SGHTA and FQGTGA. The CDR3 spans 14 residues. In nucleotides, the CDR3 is TGTGCCAGCAGCTTAGGGGCCCCGCCAGATACGCAGTATTTT. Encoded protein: CASSLGAPPDTQYF.

CDR3 nucleotide sequence: TGTGCCAGTAGTAAGCTTAAGGGACAGGGTGGATCCCTCCACTTT. Residues: CASSKLKGQGGSLHF. The chain employs TRBV19 and TRBJ1-6; TRBD1 agrees at 9 bases. Per the germline V gene, CDR1 is LNHDA and CDR2 is SQIVND (reference sequence). Trimming removed 4 bases from V and 14 bases from J; junction bases left unmatched: 12. The CDR3 spans 15 residues.

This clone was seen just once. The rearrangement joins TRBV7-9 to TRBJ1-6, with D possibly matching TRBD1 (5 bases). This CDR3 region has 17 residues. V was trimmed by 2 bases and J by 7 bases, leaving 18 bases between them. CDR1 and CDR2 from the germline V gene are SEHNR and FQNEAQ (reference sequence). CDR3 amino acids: CASSLLSQGRGNSPLHF. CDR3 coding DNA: TGTGCCAGCAGCTTATTATCTCAGGGAAGAGGAAATTCACCCCTCCACTTT.

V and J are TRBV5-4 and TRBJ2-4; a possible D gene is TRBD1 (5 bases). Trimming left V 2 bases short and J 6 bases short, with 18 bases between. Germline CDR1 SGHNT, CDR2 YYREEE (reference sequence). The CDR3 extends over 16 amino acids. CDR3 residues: CASSFKGPYGGNIQYF. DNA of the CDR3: TGTGCCAGCAGCTTTAAGGGGCCATATGGTGGAAACATTCAGTACTTC.

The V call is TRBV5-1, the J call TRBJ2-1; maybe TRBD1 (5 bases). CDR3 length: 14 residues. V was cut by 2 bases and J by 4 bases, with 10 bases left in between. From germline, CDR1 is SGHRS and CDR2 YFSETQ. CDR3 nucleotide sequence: TGCGCCAGCAGCTTAGGTCAGGGTTACAATGAGCAGTTCTTC. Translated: CASSLGQGYNEQFF.

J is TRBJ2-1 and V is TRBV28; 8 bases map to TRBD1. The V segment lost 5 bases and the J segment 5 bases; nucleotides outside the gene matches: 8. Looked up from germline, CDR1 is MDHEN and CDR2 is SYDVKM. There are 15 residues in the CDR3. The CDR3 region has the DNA TGTGCCAGCAGTCAAGGGGGGACAGGTCACAATGAGCAGTTCTTC. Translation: CASSQGGTGHNEQFF.

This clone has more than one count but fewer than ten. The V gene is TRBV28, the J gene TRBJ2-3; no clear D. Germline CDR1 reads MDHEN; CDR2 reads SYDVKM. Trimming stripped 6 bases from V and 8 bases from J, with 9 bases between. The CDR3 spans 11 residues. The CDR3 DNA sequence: TGTGCCAGCAGCGAACGCGTTACGCAGTATTTT. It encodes CASSERVTQYF.

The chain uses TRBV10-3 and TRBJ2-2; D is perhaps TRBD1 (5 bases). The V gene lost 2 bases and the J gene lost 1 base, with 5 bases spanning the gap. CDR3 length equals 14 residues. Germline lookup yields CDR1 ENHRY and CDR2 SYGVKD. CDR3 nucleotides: TGTGCCATCAGTGAGGGACAGAACACCGGGGAGCTGTTTTTT. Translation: CAISEGQNTGELFF.

CDR3 sequence: CASSDSGRSSYNEQFF. In nucleotides, the CDR3 is TGTGCCAGCAGTGACTCGGGTCGGAGCTCCTACAATGAGCAGTTCTTC. J is TRBJ2-1 and V is TRBV6-4; unclear D gene. The CDR3 totals 16 residues. The V and J ends lost 0 bases and 0 bases respectively, with 9 bases between them. The germline V gene has CDR1 MRHNA and CDR2 SNTAGT.

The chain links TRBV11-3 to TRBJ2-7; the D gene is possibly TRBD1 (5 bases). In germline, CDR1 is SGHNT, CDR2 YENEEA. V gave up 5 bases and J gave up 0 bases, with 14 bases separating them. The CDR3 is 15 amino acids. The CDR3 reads CASSPGHTSSYEQYF. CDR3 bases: TGTGCCAGCAGCCCCGGACACACCAGCTCCTACGAGCAGTACTTC.

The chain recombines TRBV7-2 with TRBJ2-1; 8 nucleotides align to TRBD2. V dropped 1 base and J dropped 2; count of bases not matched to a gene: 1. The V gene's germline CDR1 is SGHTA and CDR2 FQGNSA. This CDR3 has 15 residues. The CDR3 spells CASSLVRGAYNEQFF. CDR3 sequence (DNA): TGTGCCAGCAGCTTAGTGCGGGGGGCCTACAATGAGCAGTTCTTC.

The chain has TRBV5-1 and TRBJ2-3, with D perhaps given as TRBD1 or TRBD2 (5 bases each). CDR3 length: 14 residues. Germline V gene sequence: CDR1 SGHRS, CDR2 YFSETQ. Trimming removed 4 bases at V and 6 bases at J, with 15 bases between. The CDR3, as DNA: TGCGCCAGCAGCCTGGGACCCTCCGGGGATACGCAGTATTTT. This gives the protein CASSLGPSGDTQYF. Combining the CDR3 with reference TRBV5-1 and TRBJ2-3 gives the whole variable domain KAGVTQTPRYLIKTRGQQVTLSCSPISGHRSVSWYQQTPGQGLQFLFEYFSETQRNKGNFPGRFSGRQFSNSRSEMNVSTLELGDSALYLCASSLGPSGDTQYFGPGTRLTVL.